The 3 T cell receptor beta chains reported below all come from one sample, sequenced in a study of T-cell reconstitution after alpha-beta-depleted transplantation in children. Preparation of the TCRbeta library was carried out with unique molecular identifiers. TCRdb analysed the PCR reads with MiXCR anew, one entry per CDR3 protein. Of 700,000 to 950,000 distinct CDR3 sequences in the sample, approximately 15% are singletons; the top ten hold just under 5%. Source: PBMCs, mostly from graft donor cells, taken 360 days after TCRalphabeta/CD19-depleted stem cell transplant. The receptors were gathered from a male patient between 10 and 17 years old who had a stem cell transplant for acute lymphoblastic leukemia, so the T cells may come from the graft donor.

The chain has TRBV2 and TRBJ2-7; D may be TRBD1 (5 bases). The V end was cut by 7 bases, the J end by 1 base, with 14 bases between. Germline V gene lookup returns CDR1 SNHLY and CDR2 FYNNEI. CDR3 length equals 14 residues. As DNA, the CDR3 is TGTGCCAGCAACTACGAGGCAGGGTCCTACGAGCAGTACTTC. Amino acid sequence: CASNYEAGSYEQYF.

In this sample, this clonotype turned up many times. The V and J genes are TRBV11-1 and TRBJ2-6; tentative D call: TRBD1 (6 bases). Germline V gene lookup returns CDR1 SGHAT and CDR2 FQDESV (reference sequence). The CDR3 is 18 residues long. V was clipped by 5 bases and J by 2 bases, with 19 bases between them. CDR3 loop: CASSQIRDIGPGANVLTF. CDR3 nucleotide sequence: TGTGCCAGCAGCCAGATCCGGGACATCGGGCCTGGGGCCAACGTCCTGACTTTC.

The CDR3 loop reads CASSSDPSNYNEQFF. CDR3 nucleotide sequence: TGCGCCAGCAGCTCAGACCCCTCCAATTACAATGAGCAGTTCTTC. The rearrangement joins TRBV5-1 to TRBJ2-1; D uncertain. Trimming removed 3 bases from V and 4 bases from J, with 14 bases in between. CDR1 is SGHRS and CDR2 is YFSETQ in the germline V gene. The CDR3 has 15 residues. The full variable domain, completed using reference TRBV5-1 and TRBJ2-1, is KAGVTQTPRYLIKTRGQQVTLSCSPISGHRSVSWYQQTPGQGLQFLFEYFSETQRNKGNFPGRFSGRQFSNSRSEMNVSTLELGDSALYLCASSSDPSNYNEQFFGPGTRLTVL.